This T cell receptor beta chain was recorded in a study of tissue T cells after allogeneic stem cell transplantation. The study, taken as a whole, reports: Anatomically similar tissues had similar TCR repertoires within each patient. Limitations included a small, clinically heterogeneous cohort and limited sampling depth.

As for this clone: What it binds is unknown. Genes and germline come from the mouse. The CDR3 end falls 1 residue outside the read, so it is completed with the germline J gene.

The repertoire was sequenced with immunoSEQ multiplex PCR; TCRdb's copy has only in-frame clones and lacks some. Of about 50,000 clones listed, 73% are singletons. V lost 2 bases, J lost 0 bases, and 1 base stayed unmatched. CDR3 size: 15 residues. Germline assignment: CDR1 LGHNA and CDR2 YSYQKL. The sequence was obtained from a pool of C57BL/6 mice in good health. The material sequenced was sorted cells pooled from one or two spleens. The V call is TRBV2, the J call TRBJ2-3; 8 bases are a match to TRBD2. The CDR3: CASSQTGGSAETLYF. The CDR3 DNA, read in part, is TGTGCCAGCAGCCAAACTGGGGGTAGTGCAGAAACGCTGTAT.